One and the same sample provided the 22 T cell receptor beta chains below, sequenced in a study of cytomegalovirus exposure and HLA in healthy donors. Assay: immunoSEQ multiplex PCR; the TCRdb copy retains only in-frame clones and omits some. The sample contains about 200,000 clones, roughly 88% of which appear only once. Sequencing input: PBMCs. The receptors were gathered from a woman aged 18-30 years in good health and CMV-seronegative.

The chain employs TRBV10-3 and TRBJ2-7; TRBD1 matches at 9 bases. CDR1 ENHRY and CDR2 SYGVKD come from the germline V gene. The CDR3 totals 14 residues. V gave up 6 bases and J gave up 5 bases; unmatched junction bases: 8. The CDR3 is CAIRLDRGGNEQYF. DNA of the CDR3: TGTGCCATCAGGTTGGACAGGGGAGGCAACGAGCAGTACTTC.

This clone was seen a handful of times. V usage is TRBV7-9 and J usage is TRBJ2-1, with D uncertain. The V gene's germline CDR1 is SEHNR and CDR2 FQNEAQ (reference sequence). The CDR3 contains 13 residues. The V and J ends lost 3 bases and 9 bases respectively, with 12 bases between them. CDR3 in DNA: TGTGCCAGCAGCTTCCGTCTCGGCGGTGAGCAGTTCTTC. Translated: CASSFRLGGEQFF.

The chain carries TRBV28 and TRBJ2-2; a weak D match, TRBD2 (8 bases). CDR1 MDHEN and CDR2 SYDVKM come from the germline V gene. This CDR3 is 19 amino acids long. V was pared by 6 bases and J by 4 bases, with 27 bases between. The CDR3 DNA reads TGTGCCAGCAGCCCGCTGTCAGGGGGTAGCGGGATAGCCACCGGGGAGCTGTTTTTT. Translated, it gives CASSPLSGGSGIATGELFF.

The V gene is TRBV28, the J gene TRBJ1-2, with D uncertain. The CDR3 length is 16 residues. Trimming stripped 6 bases from V and 4 bases from J, with 21 bases between. Per germline, CDR1 MDHEN and CDR2 SYDVKM. The CDR3 spells CASRTQLRGRGYGYTF. The CDR3 DNA follows: TGTGCCAGCAGAACCCAGCTCCGAGGACGGGGCTATGGCTACACCTTC.

The chain has TRBV28 and TRBJ2-7; weak D call: TRBD1 (5 bases). Trimming removed 4 bases at V and 3 bases at J, with 10 bases between. The CDR3 extends over 13 amino acids. Germline V gene data show CDR1 as MDHEN and CDR2 as SYDVKM. Written as DNA, the CDR3 is TGTGCCAGCAGTTCGCAGGGCTACTACGAGCAGTACTTC. It encodes CASSSQGYYEQYF.

This chain uses TRBV5-6 with TRBJ2-1; D is possibly TRBD2 (6 bases). The CDR3 consists of 16 residues. Trimming cost V 0 bases and J 10 bases, with 20 bases left between them. CDR1 is SGHDT, CDR2 YYEEEE, per germline. CDR3 in amino acids: CASSLDPGSWRGEQFF. In DNA, the CDR3 is TGTGCCAGCAGCTTGGATCCCGGCTCTTGGAGGGGAGAGCAGTTCTTC.

This clone was recorded only once. This chain uses TRBV27 with TRBJ1-5; weak D call: TRBD1 (5 bases). From germline, CDR1 is MNHEY and CDR2 SMNVEV (reference sequence). The CDR3 contains 16 residues. V was cut by 5 bases and J by 3 bases, with 17 bases left in between. As DNA, the CDR3 is TGTGCCAGCAGTCACAGCCCCGGACACAACAATCAGCCCCAGCATTTT. Protein sequence: CASSHSPGHNNQPQHF.

This clone appeared once. The chain recombines TRBV6-5 with TRBJ2-3; a weak D match, TRBD1 (5 bases). Germline V lookup: CDR1 MNHEY, CDR2 SVGAGI. The CDR3 sequence is 15 residues long. The germline V and J ends were trimmed by 2 bases and 0 bases, with 9 bases remaining between them. The CDR3 reads CASSYEGVSTDTQYF. The CDR3 DNA sequence: TGTGCCAGCAGTTACGAAGGGGTTAGCACAGATACGCAGTATTTT.

With respect to this clone: The junction does not match germline at one end; this may be a read error. Different DNA sequences within this sample yield the same CDR3. The CDR3 DNA follows: TGCGCCAGCAGTGCCAGACAGGGGGCCTCCAACGAGCAGTACTTC. Encoded protein: CASSARQGASNEQYF. The chain recombines TRBV6-5 with TRBJ2-7; TRBD1 matches 10 bases. This CDR3 region has 15 residues. The germline gives CDR1 MNHEY, CDR2 SVGAGI.

The table lists this clone with a count of one. The J gene is TRBJ2-1, the V gene TRBV7-3, with 9 positions matching TRBD2. J was trimmed by 7 bases and V by 6 bases; bases with no gene match: 13. Germline CDR1 and CDR2: SGHTA and FQGTGA. This CDR3 region has 16 residues. The CDR3 bases are TGTGCCAGCAGTCCAATGGGTAGCGGGAGTCGGAATGAGCAGTTCTTC. Its translation is CASSPMGSGSRNEQFF.

The V gene is TRBV7-9, the J gene TRBJ2-1, with 7 bases that match TRBD2. The CDR3 length is 17 residues. From germline, CDR1 is SEHNR and CDR2 FQNEAQ (reference sequence). V gave up 1 base and J gave up 4 bases; unmatched junction bases: 10. The CDR3 sequence: CASSLGFRGDQYNEQFF. The CDR3 nucleotides read TGTGCCAGCAGCTTAGGCTTCCGGGGGGACCAATACAATGAGCAGTTCTTC.

The chain combines TRBV15 with TRBJ1-2; 7 bases fit TRBD1. The germline V gene has CDR1 LNHNV and CDR2 YYDKDF (reference sequence). This CDR3 has 15 residues. The trim removed 3 bases at V and 4 bases at J, leaving 8 bases unmatched. The CDR3 sequence: CATSSRQGGFYGYTF. The CDR3 bases are TGTGCCACCAGCAGCAGACAGGGAGGATTCTATGGCTACACCTTC. Together with reference TRBV15 and TRBJ1-2, the CDR3 gives the full variable domain: DAMVIQNPRYQVTQFGKPVTLSCSQTLNHNVMYWYQQKSSQAPKLLFHYYDKDFNNEADTPDNFQSRRPNTSFCFLDIRSPGLGDTAMYLCATSSRQGGFYGYTFGSGTRLTVV.

The chain employs TRBV4-1 and TRBJ2-1; D uncertain. V lost 0 bases to trimming and J lost 4 bases, with 10 bases between them. Germline assignment: CDR1 MGHRA and CDR2 YSYEKL. This CDR3 is 15 amino acids long. The CDR3 coding sequence is TGCGCCAGCAGCCAAGATCGCGGCCTATACAATGAGCAGTTCTTC. It is translated as CASSQDRGLYNEQFF.

The chain links TRBV2 to TRBJ2-5; D unclear. Germline V gene data show CDR1 as SNHLY and CDR2 as FYNNEI. V was trimmed by 1 base and J by 5 bases, leaving 8 bases between them. The CDR3 consists of 13 residues. In DNA, the CDR3 is TGTGCCAGCAGTGAAGGAAGCCTGGAGACCCAGTACTTC. As protein: CASSEGSLETQYF.

The rearrangement joins TRBV29-1 to TRBJ2-5, with a possible D match to TRBD1 (6 bases). The germline CDR1 and CDR2 sequences are SQVTM and ANQGSEA. The CDR3 loop spans 15 amino acids. Trimming removed 7 bases at V and 1 base at J, with 19 bases between. CDR3: CSAEGQGTIQETQYF. Here the CDR3 DNA reads TGCAGCGCAGAGGGCCAGGGGACGATCCAAGAGACCCAGTACTTC.

The genes are TRBV27 and TRBJ2-3, with 12 positions matching TRBD2. The germline V gene has CDR1 MNHEY and CDR2 SMNVEV (reference sequence). This CDR3 is built from 19 residues. With V trimmed by 2 bases and J by 2 bases, 11 bases remained unmatched. The CDR3 DNA reads TGTGCCAGCAGTTTACTAGTCGGACTAGCGGGACCCCACACAGATACGCAGTATTTT. It is translated as CASSLLVGLAGPHTDTQYF.

The chain recombines TRBV28 with TRBJ2-7; D call uncertain. This CDR3 spans 14 amino acids. Germline lookup yields CDR1 MDHEN and CDR2 SYDVKM. Trimming cost V 5 bases and J 3 bases, with 14 bases left between them. CDR3: CASSPEDYGYEQYF. The CDR3 bases are TGTGCCAGCAGTCCTGAAGATTACGGCTACGAGCAGTACTTC.

The V gene is TRBV6-5, the J gene TRBJ2-7; 11 bases are a match to TRBD1. CDR3 size: 15 residues. Germline lookup yields CDR1 MNHEY and CDR2 SVGAGI. Trimming at V came to 6 bases and at J to 3 bases, leaving 7 bases not matched to a gene. Here the CDR3 reads CASRSPGQGVYEQYF. In DNA, the CDR3 is TGTGCCAGCAGATCCCCGGGACAGGGGGTCTACGAGCAGTACTTC.

The V gene is TRBV5-6, the J gene TRBJ2-3; maybe TRBD1 (6 bases). The V end lost 1 base, the J end lost 0 bases, and 12 bases lay between the germline ends. Germline CDR1 and CDR2: SGHDT and YYEEEE. The CDR3 loop spans 16 amino acids. The CDR3 is CASSLSTGHSTDTQYF. For the CDR3, the DNA is TGTGCCAGCAGCTTGAGTACGGGACATAGCACAGATACGCAGTATTTT.

The V and J genes are TRBV5-6 and TRBJ1-3; D remains ambiguous. The V gene's germline CDR1 is SGHDT and CDR2 YYEEEE. V dropped 0 bases and J dropped 0 bases, with 13 bases sitting between them. This CDR3 is 17 amino acids long. The CDR3 DNA is TGTGCCAGCAGCTTGGAACTCACGCCAAGCTCTGGAAACACCATATATTTT. Translated, it gives CASSLELTPSSGNTIYF.

The V call is TRBV7-2, the J call TRBJ2-7; D perhaps matches TRBD1 (5 bases). This CDR3 comprises 14 residues. CDR1 SGHTA and CDR2 FQGNSA come from the germline V gene. Trimming removed 6 bases at V and 2 bases at J, with 14 bases between. The CDR3 protein is CASSPPGQTYEQYF. The CDR3 bases are TGTGCCAGCAGTCCCCCAGGACAAACCTACGAGCAGTACTTC. The full variable domain, with the rest looked up from reference TRBV7-2 and TRBJ2-7, is GAGVSQSPSNKVTEKGKDVELRCDPISGHTALYWYRQSLGQGLEFLIYFQGNSAPDKSGLPSDRFSAERTGGSVSTLTIQRTQQEDSAVYLCASSPPGQTYEQYFGPGTRLTVT.

The chain links TRBV10-3 to TRBJ1-5, with D possibly matching TRBD1 (5 bases). The V gene lost 5 bases and the J gene lost 2 bases, with 7 bases spanning the gap. The CDR3 extends over 13 amino acids. Looked up from germline, CDR1 is ENHRY and CDR2 is SYGVKD. The CDR3 nucleotides read TGTGCCATCAGTCAACAGGGCAATCAGCCCCAGCATTTT. Residues: CAISQQGNQPQHF.